These T cell receptor beta chains were read from a single sample in a study of shared clonotypes between healthy human individuals. Assay: immunoSEQ multiplex PCR; the TCRdb copy retains only in-frame clones and omits some. The sample includes hundreds of thousands of clones, about 74% of them seen just once. Sequencing was carried out using memory CD4+ T cells sorted from blood. The receptors stem from a young woman in good health. The CDR3 runs from the conserved cysteine through the conserved F or W. Each record gives: V gene, clone size, J gene, D gene, CDR3 protein. D genes are given only for firm matches. Clone size is not always given. Where it is, it says once, few, many or a class for expanded clones.

>TRBV5-1|many|TRBJ1-3|NA
CASSLGTEGNTIYF
>TRBV6-1|NA|TRBJ2-3|NA
CASSEGGLADTQYF
>TRBV4-1|NA|TRBJ2-6|NA
CASSQGHSSGANVLTF
>TRBV29-1|NA|TRBJ2-7|TRBD2
CSVELAGTYEQYF
>TRBV19|NA|TRBJ2-5|TRBD2
CASSKLAGRKETQYF
>TRBV18|NA|TRBJ1-3|NA
CASSPQGQDSGNTIYF
>TRBV2|NA|TRBJ2-1|NA
CASKSGSTSNEQFF
>TRBV6-6|many|TRBJ1-1|NA
CASRGPSEAFF
>TRBV7-2|NA|TRBJ2-7|NA
CASSSGDLREYF
>TRBV5-6|few|TRBJ1-1|NA
CASSPPQIKTEAFF
>TRBV19|once|TRBJ2-1|NA
CASSREMAYNEQFF
>TRBV5-1|NA|TRBJ2-6|TRBD2
CASSHAGTSGLQSSGANVLTF
>TRBV6-1|few|TRBJ1-1|TRBD1
CASSEASPRDSPEAFF
>TRBV7-2|NA|TRBJ2-5|NA
CASSLTGGGTQYF
>TRBV19|NA|TRBJ2-7|TRBD1
CASSKGAGRHEQYF
>TRBV2|NA|TRBJ2-5|TRBD1
CASRGTGGAETQYF
>TRBV5-1|NA|TRBJ1-1|NA
CASSHGRTLTEAFF
>TRBV19|NA|TRBJ2-1|NA
CASSIGRDRQNEQFF
>TRBV5-1|many|TRBJ1-1|NA
CASSSGTEGTEAFF
>TRBV6-5|NA|TRBJ1-2|NA
CASKTGGIDYGYTF
>TRBV7-3|NA|TRBJ2-1|NA
CASSSYISNEQFF
>TRBV4-1|few|TRBJ1-1|NA
CASSRTRTEAFF
>TRBV2|NA|TRBJ1-2|TRBD1
CASSERDRGRNGYTF
>TRBV29-1|NA|TRBJ1-2|TRBD1
CSVSRDRGPEGYTF
>TRBV2|NA|TRBJ1-3|NA
CASSPGTDTIYF
>TRBV5-1|NA|TRBJ2-5|TRBD1
CASSSPTGVETQYF
>TRBV6-4|NA|TRBJ2-2|NA
CASSTGRSAGELFF
>TRBV11-3|NA|TRBJ2-1|TRBD2
CASSWGLAGVGEQFF
>TRBV29-1|few|TRBJ2-3|NA
CSVDKGTDTQYF
>TRBV30|few|TRBJ2-5|TRBD2
CARNSGRGEETQYF
>TRBV28|NA|TRBJ1-5|TRBD1
CASSPGGNNQPQHF
>TRBV14|NA|TRBJ2-6|TRBD1
CASSPGPGQGRVRLSGANVLTF
>TRBV10-2|NA|NA|TRBD2
CASRGLAGANEQYF
>TRBV4-1|NA|TRBJ2-5|TRBD1
CASRVTGEETQYF
>TRBV19|NA|TRBJ1-1|NA
CASSMAVGSGMNTEAFF
>TRBV12-5|NA|TRBJ2-1|NA
CASGLVIGGPENNEQFF
>TRBV27|NA|TRBJ1-2|NA
CASSAYGPTRYGYTF
>TRBV28|few|TRBJ1-1|NA
CASRRARRMSTEAFF